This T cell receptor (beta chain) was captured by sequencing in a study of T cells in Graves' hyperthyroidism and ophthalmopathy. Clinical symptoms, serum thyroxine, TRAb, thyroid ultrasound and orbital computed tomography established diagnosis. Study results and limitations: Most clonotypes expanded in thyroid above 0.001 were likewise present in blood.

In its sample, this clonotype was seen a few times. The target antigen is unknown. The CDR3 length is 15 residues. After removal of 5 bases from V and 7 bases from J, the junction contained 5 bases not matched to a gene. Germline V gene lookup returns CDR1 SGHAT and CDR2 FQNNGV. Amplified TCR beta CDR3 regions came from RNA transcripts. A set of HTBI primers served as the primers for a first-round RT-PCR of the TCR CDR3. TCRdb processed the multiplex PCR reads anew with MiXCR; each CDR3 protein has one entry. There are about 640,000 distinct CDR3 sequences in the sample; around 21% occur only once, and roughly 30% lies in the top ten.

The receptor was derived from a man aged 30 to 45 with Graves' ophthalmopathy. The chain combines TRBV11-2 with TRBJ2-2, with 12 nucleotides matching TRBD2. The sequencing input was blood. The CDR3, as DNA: TGTGCCAGCAGCCGGACTAGCGGGATCATCGGGGAGCTGTTTTTT. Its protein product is CASSRTSGIIGELFF.